The 9 T cell receptor beta chains presented below share a single source sample, sequenced in a study of post-analysis software for immune sequencing data. Study-wide points: Patients had higher frequencies than controls of about five TRBV segments, including TRBV5-6, TRBV5-1 and TRBV20-1.

The authors incorporated unique molecular identifiers into the TCR beta cDNA libraries. TCRdb re-called the PCR reads with MiXCR, one entry per CDR3 protein. Counted here are roughly 600,000 distinct CDR3 sequences, 44% occurring once; the ten biggest clones make up under 2%. These receptors' targets are unknown. Sequences were obtained from blood. These receptors all stem from a girl between 10 and 17 years old with multiple sclerosis.

CDR3 loop: CASSVSGGVYNEQFF. The CDR3 bases are TGTGCCAGCAGTGTCAGCGGGGGGGTCTACAATGAGCAGTTCTTC. The V call is TRBV6-4, the J call TRBJ2-1; 10 bases map to TRBD2. Unmatched junction bases numbered 3, after V lost 4 bases and J lost 3 bases. Germline V gene data show CDR1 as MRHNA and CDR2 as SNTAGT. The CDR3 is 15 residues long.

This clonotype was detected a few times. V gene TRBV3-1 combines with J gene TRBJ1-2; no clear D gene. The V end was cut by 2 bases, the J end by 6 bases, with 4 bases between. This CDR3 has 11 residues. Germline CDR1 is LGHDT and CDR2 is YNNKEL (reference sequence). The CDR3 loop is CASSQRDGYTF. For the CDR3, the DNA is TGTGCCAGCAGCCAAAGGGATGGCTACACCTTC.

V and J are TRBV5-1 and TRBJ2-2, with TRBD1 matching over 7 bases. V dropped 2 bases and J dropped 3; count of bases not matched to a gene: 10. CDR3 length: 17 amino acids. Germline V gene lookup returns CDR1 SGHRS and CDR2 YFSETQ. The CDR3 protein is CASSFILQGGYTGELFF. As DNA, the CDR3 is TGCGCCAGCAGCTTTATTTTACAAGGGGGCTACACCGGGGAGCTGTTTTTT.

The chain employs TRBV6-5 and TRBJ2-3; 7 bases are shared with TRBD1. Per the germline V gene, CDR1 is MNHEY and CDR2 is SVGAGI. The V segment lost 6 bases and the J segment 0 bases; nucleotides outside the gene matches: 3. CDR3 length: 14 amino acids. CDR3 amino acids: CASRGQASTDTQYF. The CDR3 coding sequence is TGTGCCAGCAGAGGACAGGCTAGCACAGATACGCAGTATTTT.

In its sample, this clonotype was seen a few times. The V gene is TRBV5-1, the J gene TRBJ1-4; D call uncertain. V lost 5 bases and J lost 7, with 21 bases in between. This CDR3 region has 16 residues. The V gene's germline CDR1 is SGHRS and CDR2 YFSETQ. The CDR3 here is CASSFGVQGGSEKLFF. In DNA, the CDR3 is TGCGCCAGCAGTTTTGGAGTACAAGGAGGTAGTGAAAAACTGTTTTTT.

This clonotype was observed a handful of times. V gene TRBV5-1 combines with J gene TRBJ2-7; 9 positions match TRBD1. There are 15 residues in the CDR3. Germline V gene data show CDR1 as SGHRS and CDR2 as YFSETQ. The V and J ends lost 5 bases and 3 bases, in that order; junction bases with no gene match: 9. DNA of the CDR3: TGCGCCAGCAGGTCGGGACAGGGAGGTCACTACGAGCAGTACTTC. It specifies CASRSGQGGHYEQYF. The variable domain in full, completed from reference TRBV5-1 and TRBJ2-7, reads KAGVTQTPRYLIKTRGQQVTLSCSPISGHRSVSWYQQTPGQGLQFLFEYFSETQRNKGNFPGRFSGRQFSNSRSEMNVSTLELGDSALYLCASRSGQGGHYEQYFGPGTRLTVT.

The chain recombines TRBV4-1 with TRBJ2-1, with no clear D. Trimming removed 1 base from V and 0 bases from J, with 10 bases in between. The CDR3 spans 16 residues. CDR1 is MGHRA, CDR2 YSYEKL, per germline. Here the CDR3 DNA reads TGCGCCAGCAGCCAAGTATCAACCAGCTCCTACAATGAGCAGTTCTTC. This gives the protein CASSQVSTSSYNEQFF.

This clonotype was seen a few times. The chain is built from TRBV29-1 and TRBJ2-1; D unresolved. The CDR3 extends over 13 amino acids. Trimming shortened V by 3 bases and J by 6 bases, and 12 bases separated the two germline ends. Germline loops: CDR1 SQVTM, CDR2 ANQGSEA. The CDR3 loop reads CSVDGRGCNEQFF. Written as DNA, the CDR3 is TGCAGCGTTGATGGTAGAGGCTGCAATGAGCAGTTCTTC.

The chain has TRBV20-1 and TRBJ1-1, with a possible D match to TRBD1 (6 bases). Trimming shortened V by 1 base and J by 1 base, and 16 bases separated the two germline ends. Germline-derived CDR1 and CDR2 are DFQATT and SNEGSKA (reference sequence). The CDR3 loop spans 16 amino acids. The CDR3 DNA reads TGCAGTGCTAGAGGTCCTATTTCAGGGGAGAACACTGAAGCTTTCTTT. Amino acids: CSARGPISGENTEAFF.